One and the same sample provided the 11 T cell receptor beta chains below, sequenced in a study of regulatory T cells in long-lasting Graves disease. Time point: persistent/refractory GD, antithyroid drugs over 5 years with positive TRAb. From PBMCs, RNA was extracted and then used to make the TCR library. Arm-PCR of CDR3 regions and iRepertoire HTBI primers were the basis on which TCR beta libraries were built. From the multiplex PCR reads, TCRdb called clonotypes with MiXCR, one entry per CDR3 protein. Among about 660,000 distinct CDR3 sequences listed, 25% to 35% were seen once. The source was peripheral blood mononuclear cells (PBMCs), collected when the disease was refractory, from a patient treated with antithyroid drugs. The origin of the receptors is a female donor with Graves disease.

The chain joins TRBV12-3 or TRBV12-4 to TRBJ2-2; 7 nucleotides align to TRBD2. V shed 8 bases, J shed 9 bases, and the junction held 9 bases outside the gene matches. This CDR3 contains 13 residues. The CDR3 DNA reads as TGTGCCAGCGGGACGGGGGGAGCCCGGGAGCTGTTTTTT. This translates into CASGTGGARELFF.

The V call is TRBV29-1, the J call TRBJ1-1; no reliable D call. The length of the CDR3 is 13 residues. Trimming removed 7 bases from V and 4 bases from J, with 16 bases in between. Germline CDR1 reads SQVTM; CDR2 reads ANQGSEA. The CDR3 loop reads CSGSRASSTEAFF. As DNA, the CDR3 is TGCAGCGGCAGTAGGGCCAGCAGCACTGAAGCTTTCTTT.

The rearrangement uses TRBV7-2 and TRBJ2-1; the D gene is possibly TRBD1 (6 bases). The CDR3 runs to 17 residues. Germline V gene lookup returns CDR1 SGHTA and CDR2 FQGNSA. The V end was cut by 1 base, the J end by 0 bases, with 13 bases between. The CDR3 spells CASSLVGRGSSYNEQFF. CDR3 nucleotide sequence: TGTGCCAGCAGCTTAGTGGGCAGGGGCAGCTCCTACAATGAGCAGTTCTTC.

This clonotype was detected ten times or more. The chain uses TRBV28 and TRBJ2-7; no firm D call. The V end lost 5 bases, the J end lost 2 bases, and 7 bases lay between the germline ends. Germline V lookup: CDR1 MDHEN, CDR2 SYDVKM. The CDR3 runs 12 residues. The CDR3 DNA follows: TGTGCCAGCAGTCTAGTCACCTACGAGCAGTACTTC. The encoded protein is CASSLVTYEQYF.

At least ten counts were recorded for this clonotype. The chain joins TRBV7-9 to TRBJ2-5, with TRBD2 identical over 10 bases. Germline V CDR1 and CDR2: SEHNR, FQNEAQ (reference sequence). This CDR3 contains 16 residues. The trim removed 4 bases at V and 1 base at J, leaving 6 bases unmatched. The CDR3 region has the DNA TGTGCCAGCAGCTGGGAAAGCGGGAGGGCCCAAGAGACCCAGTACTTC. Amino acids: CASSWESGRAQETQYF.

Concerning this clonotype: An end of the junction differs from the germline gene, which may be a read error. The chain couples TRBV2 to TRBJ1-1; tentative D call: TRBD1 (5 bases). The CDR3 is 13 residues long. Germline loops: CDR1 SNHLY, CDR2 FYNNEI. The DNA of the CDR3 is TGTGCCAGCATTAGGACAAAGAACACTAAAGCTTTCTTT. Its translation: CASIRTKNTKAFF.

In this sample, this clonotype turned up many times. The J gene is TRBJ2-5, the V gene TRBV6-1, with 9 bases aligning to TRBD2. There are 18 residues in the CDR3. Unmatched junction bases numbered 19, after V lost 7 bases and J lost 4 bases. Germline V gives CDR1 MNHNS, CDR2 SASEGT. Here the CDR3 DNA reads TGTGCCAGCACCAGATACTTGGGGCTAGCGGGACGCGTAGAGACCCAGTACTTC. As protein: CASTRYLGLAGRVETQYF.

The rearrangement joins TRBV27 to TRBJ2-7; D uncertain. This CDR3 has 14 residues. Germline CDR1 and CDR2: MNHEY and SMNVEV (reference sequence). V was clipped by 6 bases and J by 4 bases, with 16 bases between them. This CDR3 reads CASRTLGAGYEQYF. CDR3 coding DNA: TGTGCCAGCAGGACACTGGGTGCCGGGTACGAGCAGTACTTC.

This clonotype was seen only a few times. The chain is built from TRBV6-1 and TRBJ1-1; 7 nucleotides agree with TRBD1. The V segment lost 8 bases and the J segment 5 bases; nucleotides outside the gene matches: 8. Germline V CDR1 and CDR2: MNHNS, SASEGT. The CDR3 covers 13 residues. The CDR3 here is CASQKTGMTEAFF. In DNA, the CDR3 is TGTGCCAGCCAAAAGACAGGGATGACTGAAGCTTTCTTT.

This chain joins TRBV6-2 or TRBV6-3 and TRBJ2-5; 10 positions match TRBD2. Germline values: CDR1 MNHEY, CDR2 SVGEGT. J was trimmed by 3 bases and V by 5 bases; bases with no gene match: 9. The CDR3 has 16 amino acids. The CDR3 sequence: CASSEGSGRGEETQYF. The DNA of the CDR3 is TGTGCCAGCAGTGAGGGAAGCGGGAGGGGAGAAGAGACCCAGTACTTC.

This clonotype occurred a few times. The chain recombines TRBV20-1 with TRBJ2-5, with a possible D match to TRBD2 (5 bases). Trimming took off 3 bases at V and 2 bases at J, with 22 bases between the two ends. CDR1 DFQATT and CDR2 SNEGSKA come from the germline V gene (reference sequence). The CDR3 loop spans 17 amino acids. CDR3 amino acids: CSASFPLRAGLQETQYF. CDR3 in DNA: TGCAGTGCTAGTTTTCCCCTGCGGGCAGGCCTTCAAGAGACCCAGTACTTC.